The sequence of this T cell receptor beta chain was determined in a study of CD8+ T cells in alopecia areata. About the research overall: Patients in the treated group were given tofacitinib by mouth, 5 to 10 mg twice a day.

Once RNA had been extracted, it was reverse transcribed into cDNA to act as the sequencing template. Only in-frame clones appear in the TCRdb table, and some are missing; sequencing was by immunoSEQ multiplex PCR. Of some 3,500 clones in the sample, 70% were seen once. This clone was seen a few times. The antigen is not known. The CDR3 totals 15 residues. The V gene lost 0 bases and the J gene lost 2 bases, with 10 bases spanning the gap. Per germline, CDR1 MNHEY and CDR2 SVGAGI. Study outcomes and limitations: Significant decreases in scalp clonality and expanded CD8+ clones followed tofacitinib treatment.

Treatment defined: oral pan-JAK inhibitor, 5-10 mg twice daily. Peripheral blood and lesional scalp punch biopsies came from alopecia areata patients. The genes are TRBV6-5 and TRBJ1-2; the D is unclear. The clonotype comes from a human donor with alopecia areata. The source material was skin, sampled at week 24, from a patient treated with tofacitinib. In DNA, the CDR3 is TGTGCCAGCAGTTACTCGACGGCAGCCAACTATGGCTACACCTTC. It is translated as CASSYSTAANYGYTF.